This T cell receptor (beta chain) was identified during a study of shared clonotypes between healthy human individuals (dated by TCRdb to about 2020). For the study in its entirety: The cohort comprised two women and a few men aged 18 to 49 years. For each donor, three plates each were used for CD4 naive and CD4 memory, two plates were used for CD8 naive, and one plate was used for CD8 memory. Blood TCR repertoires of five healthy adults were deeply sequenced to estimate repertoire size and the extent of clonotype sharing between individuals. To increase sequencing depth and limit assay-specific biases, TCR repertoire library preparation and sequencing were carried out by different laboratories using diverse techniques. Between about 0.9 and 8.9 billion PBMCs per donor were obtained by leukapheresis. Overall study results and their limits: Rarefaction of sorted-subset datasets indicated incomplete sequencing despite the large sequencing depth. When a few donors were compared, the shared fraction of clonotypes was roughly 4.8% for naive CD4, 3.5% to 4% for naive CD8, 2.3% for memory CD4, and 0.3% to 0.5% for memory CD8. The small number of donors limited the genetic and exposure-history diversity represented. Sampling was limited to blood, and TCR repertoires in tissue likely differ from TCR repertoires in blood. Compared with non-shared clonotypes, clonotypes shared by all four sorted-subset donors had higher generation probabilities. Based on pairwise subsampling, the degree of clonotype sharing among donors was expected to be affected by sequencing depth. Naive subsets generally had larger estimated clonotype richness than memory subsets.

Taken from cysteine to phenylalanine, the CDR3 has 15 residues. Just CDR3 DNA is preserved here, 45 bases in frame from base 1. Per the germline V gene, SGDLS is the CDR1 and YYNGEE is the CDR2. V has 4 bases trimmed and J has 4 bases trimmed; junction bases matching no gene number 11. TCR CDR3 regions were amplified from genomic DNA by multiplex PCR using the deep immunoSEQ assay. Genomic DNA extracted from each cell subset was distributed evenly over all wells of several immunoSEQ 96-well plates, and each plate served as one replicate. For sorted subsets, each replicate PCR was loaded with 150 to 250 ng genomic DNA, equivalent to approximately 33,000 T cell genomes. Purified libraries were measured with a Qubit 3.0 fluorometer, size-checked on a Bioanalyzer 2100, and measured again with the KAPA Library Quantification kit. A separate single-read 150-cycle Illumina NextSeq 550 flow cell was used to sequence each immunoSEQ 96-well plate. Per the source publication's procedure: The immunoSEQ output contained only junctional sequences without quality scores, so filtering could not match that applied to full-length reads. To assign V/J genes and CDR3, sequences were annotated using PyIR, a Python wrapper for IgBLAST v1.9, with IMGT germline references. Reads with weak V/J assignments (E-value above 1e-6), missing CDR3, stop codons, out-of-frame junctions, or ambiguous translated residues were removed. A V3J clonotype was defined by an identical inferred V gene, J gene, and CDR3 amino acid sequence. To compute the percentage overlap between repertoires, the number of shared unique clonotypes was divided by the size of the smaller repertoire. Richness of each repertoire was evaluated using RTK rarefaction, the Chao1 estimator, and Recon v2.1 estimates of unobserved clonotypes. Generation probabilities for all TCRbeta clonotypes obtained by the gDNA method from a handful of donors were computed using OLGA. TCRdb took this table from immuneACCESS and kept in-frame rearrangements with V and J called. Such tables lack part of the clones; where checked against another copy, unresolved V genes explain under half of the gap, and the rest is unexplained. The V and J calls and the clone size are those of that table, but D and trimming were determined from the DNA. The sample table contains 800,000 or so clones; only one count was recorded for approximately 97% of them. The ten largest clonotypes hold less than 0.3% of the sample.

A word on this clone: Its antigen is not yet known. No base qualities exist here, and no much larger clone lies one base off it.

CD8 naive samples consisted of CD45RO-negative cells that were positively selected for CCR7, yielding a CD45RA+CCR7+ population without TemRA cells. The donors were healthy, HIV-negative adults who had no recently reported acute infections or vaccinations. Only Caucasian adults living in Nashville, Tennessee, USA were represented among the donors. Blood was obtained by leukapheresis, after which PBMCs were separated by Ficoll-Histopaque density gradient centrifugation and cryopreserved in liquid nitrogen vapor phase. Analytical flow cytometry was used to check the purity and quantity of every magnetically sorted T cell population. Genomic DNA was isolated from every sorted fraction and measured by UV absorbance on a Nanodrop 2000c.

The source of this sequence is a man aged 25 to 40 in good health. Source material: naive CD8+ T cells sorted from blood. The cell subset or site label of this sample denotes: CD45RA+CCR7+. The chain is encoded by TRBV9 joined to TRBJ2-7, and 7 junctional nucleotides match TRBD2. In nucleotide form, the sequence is TGTGCCAGCAGCCCAACAGCGGGAATTTCTTACGAGCAGTACTTC. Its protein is CASSPTAGISYEQYF.